This record concerns one TCR beta chain sequence. The entry originates in a study of blood T cells in healthy people across ages. A second PCR, run for about 7 to 12 cycles, used a sample-barcoded 5' primer plus a J-beta primer mix. MiXCR, run by TCRdb on the 5' RACE reads, gives a single entry per CDR3 protein. Of under 2,000,000 distinct CDR3 sequences in the sample, about 50% were seen once. CDR3 length: 16 amino acids. CDR1 SEHNR and CDR2 FQNEAQ come from the germline V gene (reference sequence). V usage is TRBV7-9 and J usage is TRBJ2-7; 8 bases agree with TRBD2. Gene TRBJ2-5 matches the end of the DNA better, so the J call may be wrong. Sequencing was performed on blood. This TCR came from a woman between 40 and 50 years old in good health. CDR3 in amino acids: CASSPLAGYGAETQYF. CDR3 in DNA: TGTGCCAGCAGCCCCTTAGCGGGGTATGGGGCAGAGACCCAGTACTTC.